These T cell receptor beta chains were read from a single sample in a study of T cell responses to AZD1222 COVID-19 vaccine. The repertoire was sequenced with immunoSEQ multiplex PCR; TCRdb's copy has only in-frame clones and lacks some. The sample carries 150,000 to 200,000 clones, over 90% recorded once. The sample was peripheral blood, taken on day 0 of AZD1222 vaccination. The source is an adult in good health. CDR3s include the opening cysteine and the closing phenylalanine or tryptophan. A D gene is named only where the DNA matches it firmly. A row's size may be missing; if present it is once, few, many or a size class.

v_call	d_call	clone_size	j_call	cdr3_nt	cdr3_aa
TRBV6-5	-	-	TRBJ1-6	TGTGCCAGCAGAAACAGGGAGTGGAATTCACCCCTCCACTTT	CASRNREWNSPLHF
TRBV5-4	-	-	TRBJ2-3	TGTGCCAGCAGCTTGGTTTATGTAGATACGCAGTATTTT	CASSLVYVDTQYF
TRBV7-9	TRBD1	-	TRBJ1-2	TGTGCCAGCAGCCACGACAGGGGTGGAGGCTACACCTTC	CASSHDRGGGYTF
TRBV15	-	-	TRBJ1-1	TGTGCCACCAGCCGGGGGTCCGGGGGTTACACTGAAGCTTTCTTT	CATSRGSGGYTEAFF
TRBV11-1	-	-	TRBJ2-7	TGTGCCAGCAGCTCGGGCCCAAGGATGGACCTTTACGAGCAGTACTTC	CASSSGPRMDLYEQYF
TRBV5-1	-	few	TRBJ1-1	TGCGCCAGCAGCTTTAGCGCCTCCCAGCAAAACACTGAAGCTTTCTTT	CASSFSASQQNTEAFF
TRBV6-5	-	-	TRBJ1-2	TGTGCCAGCAGCCTTGGCCGACTCTATGGCTACACCTTC	CASSLGRLYGYTF
TRBV5-6	TRBD1	-	TRBJ1-5	TGTGCCAGCAGCTGGGGGGCAAATACAGGGGATTACAATCAGCCCCAGCATTTT	CASSWGANTGDYNQPQHF
TRBV5-5	-	-	TRBJ2-7	TGTGCCAGCAGCTTGGCGTTTCAAGGATCGTTTAAAGAGCAGTACTTC	CASSLAFQGSFKEQYF
TRBV5-1	-	-	TRBJ1-1	TGCGCCAGCAGCCCCAATACCTGGGACACTGAAGCTTTCTTT	CASSPNTWDTEAFF
TRBV2	TRBD1	-	TRBJ2-7	TGTGCCAGCAGAGTACGACAGGGGGTTAACTACTACGAGCAGTACTTC	CASRVRQGVNYYEQYF
TRBV4-1	TRBD1	once	TRBJ2-7	TGCGCCAGCAGCCAAACGGGACAGGTTCCTAGGGATGAGCAGTACTTC	CASSQTGQVPRDEQYF
TRBV16	-	few	TRBJ1-1	TGTGCCAGCAGCCATCCCTTTGGGGTAGGATGGGCTTTCTTT	CASSHPFGVGWAFF
TRBV12-5	-	-	TRBJ2-2	TGTGCTAGTGGCATACCGCTAGGGGAGCTGTTTTTT	CASGIPLGELFF
TRBV7-9	-	-	TRBJ2-7	TGTGCCAGCAGCTCAACCACCGGGGTACACTACGAGCAGTACTTC	CASSSTTGVHYEQYF
TRBV7-2	-	-	TRBJ2-2	TGTGCCAGCAGCTTTATCCGGGCCCCGAACACCGGGGAGCTGTTTTTT	CASSFIRAPNTGELFF
TRBV5-6	-	-	TRBJ1-6	TGTGCCAGCAGCTTGGGGGGCTCCTATAATTCACCCCTCCACTTT	CASSLGGSYNSPLHF
TRBV9	-	-	TRBJ2-3	TGTGCCAGCACCGGGGACAACACAGATACGCAGTATTTT	CASTGDNTDTQYF
TRBV27	-	-	TRBJ1-5	TGTGCCAGCAGTACCCACGGGCGCTGGGAAAGCAATCAGCCCCAGCATTTT	CASSTHGRWESNQPQHF
TRBV9	TRBD2	-	TRBJ2-1	TGTGCCAGCAGCGCGCGACGTAGCGGGGCTGACTCCTACAATGAGCAGTTCTTC	CASSARRSGADSYNEQFF
TRBV6-4	-	few	TRBJ1-1	TGTGCCAGCAGTGAATCGGCTAACACTGAAGCTTTCTTT	CASSESANTEAFF
TRBV27	TRBD2	-	TRBJ2-2	TGTGCCAGCAGTTTACTAGCGGGAGGGACCGGGGAGCTGTTTTTT	CASSLLAGGTGELFF
TRBV19	-	-	TRBJ1-5	TGTGCCAGTAGTATAATCGGTCAGGGTCGAGGCAATCAGCCCCAGCATTTT	CASSIIGQGRGNQPQHF
TRBV27	-	few	TRBJ2-6	TGTGCCAGCAGTTTCTCTGGGGCCAACGTCCTGACTTTC	CASSFSGANVLTF
TRBV6-4	-	-	TRBJ1-5	TGTGCCACCCGTCAGCCCCAGCATTTT	CATRQPQHF
TRBV13	TRBD1	-	TRBJ1-5	TGTGCCAGCAGCTCGTCCTTGGGACAGGGCAATCAGCCCCAGCATTTT	CASSSSLGQGNQPQHF
TRBV28	TRBD2	-	TRBJ2-1	TGTGCCAGCAGTCCCCAGGCGGGAGGGAGTTGGCAGTTCTTC	CASSPQAGGSWQFF
TRBV24-1	-	-	TRBJ2-5	TGTGCCACCAGTGATTACACCGGGGAGACCCAGTACTTC	CATSDYTGETQYF
TRBV3-1/TRBV3-2	-	-	TRBJ2-4	TGTGCCAGCAGCCAGAATTTGGTGGTCAAAAACATTCAGTACTTC	CASSQNLVVKNIQYF
TRBV18	-	-	TRBJ1-2	TGTGCCAGCTCACCACCGGGAGAGGGATTTAACTATGGCTACACCTTC	CASSPPGEGFNYGYTF
TRBV27	-	-	TRBJ1-2	TGTGCCAGCCTCGCATGGGGAGGTGGTGGCTACACCTTC	CASLAWGGGGYTF
TRBV6-1	-	-	TRBJ1-2	TGTGCCAGCAGAGAAGGGACAACCTATGGCTACACCTTC	CASREGTTYGYTF
TRBV2	-	-	TRBJ2-7	TGTGCCAGCCGGCCCCAGTTATACGAGCAGTACTTC	CASRPQLYEQYF
TRBV6-1	-	-	TRBJ1-2	TGTGCCAGCAGTGACGGGAATTACGCTAATGGCTACACCTTC	CASSDGNYANGYTF
TRBV6-1	TRBD1	-	TRBJ1-1	TGTGCCAGCAGTGAATCGACAGGGCAGGTCGTAGCTTTCTTT	CASSESTGQVVAFF
TRBV6-5	TRBD1	-	TRBJ2-3	TGTGCCAGCAGTCGACAGGGATCCAAGGCAGATACGCAGTATTTT	CASSRQGSKADTQYF
TRBV6-5	-	-	TRBJ2-2	TGTGCCAGCAGTACCCGGCCAGGGGACACCGGGGAGCTGTTTTTT	CASSTRPGDTGELFF
TRBV12-3/TRBV12-4	-	-	TRBJ2-1	TGTGCCAGCAGTTTAGGGGATAGAAATGAGCAGTTCTTC	CASSLGDRNEQFF
TRBV5-4	-	-	TRBJ1-2	TGTGCCAGCAGCTTGGAGATGGATCGGGGAGTCCGAGGCTACACCTTC	CASSLEMDRGVRGYTF
TRBV6-5	-	-	TRBJ1-3	TGTGCCAGCAGTTACTCTTACATGGCGGGAAACACCATATATTTT	CASSYSYMAGNTIYF
TRBV14	-	-	TRBJ1-3	TGTGCCAGCAGCCAAGATCGTTCCCTACCCTCTGGAAACACCATATATTTT	CASSQDRSLPSGNTIYF
TRBV19	TRBD1	once	TRBJ1-6	TGTGCCAGTAGTATCCTTTCCGGGACAGATAATTCACCCCTCCACTTT	CASSILSGTDNSPLHF
TRBV19	TRBD2	-	TRBJ2-3	TGTGCCAGTAGAAAAACTAGCGGGAGTTACGCAGATACGCAGTATTTT	CASRKTSGSYADTQYF
TRBV4-2	-	-	TRBJ1-1	TGTGCCAGCAGCCCGCCCGATAGGCCAACGGGGGCTTTCTTT	CASSPPDRPTGAFF
TRBV5-1	TRBD2	once	TRBJ2-3	TGCGCCAGCAGCGCGGGACTAGCGGGGGGGATAGATACGCAGTATTTT	CASSAGLAGGIDTQYF
TRBV10-3	TRBD2	-	TRBJ2-7	TGTGCCATCGGCCTAGCGGGAGCCCGGAGCTCCTACGAGCAGTACTTC	CAIGLAGARSSYEQYF
TRBV29-1	-	-	TRBJ2-3	TGCAGCGTGGCCCAAGATACGCAGTATTTT	CSVAQDTQYF
TRBV6-1	-	-	TRBJ2-7	TGTGCCAGCAGTGATTATATGGACTCTACCGAGCAGTACTTC	CASSDYMDSTEQYF
TRBV4-1	TRBD1	-	TRBJ1-2	TGCGCCAGCAGCCAAGTTGGACAGGGTGATGGCTACACCTTC	CASSQVGQGDGYTF
TRBV5-1	-	-	TRBJ1-2	TGCGCCAGCAGCCCAAGGCAGGGATCTACCTATGGCTACACCTTC	CASSPRQGSTYGYTF
TRBV14	TRBD2	-	TRBJ2-5	TGTGCCAGTCGACTAGCGGTACTCCAAGAGACCCAGTACTTC	CASRLAVLQETQYF
TRBV11-2	TRBD1	-	TRBJ2-1	TGTGCCAGCAGCTCAGGGACAGGGTCCTACAATGAGCAGTTCTTC	CASSSGTGSYNEQFF